This entry features one T cell receptor (beta chain) sequence. The method was immunoSEQ multiplex PCR; TCRdb's version includes in-frame clones alone and lacks a portion of them. The top ten clones hold 2.9% of a sample with some 300,000 clones, approximately 89% of them seen once. V was clipped by 0 bases and J by 10 bases, with 7 bases between them. This CDR3 has 12 amino acids. From germline, CDR1 is GTSNPN and CDR2 SVGIG (reference sequence). This sample is drawn from a study of blood T cell repertoires in COVID-19. This TCR came from a woman between 45 and 60 years old who had been exposed to COVID-19. The source material was PBMCs or T cells enriched from blood (not recorded which). The chain recombines TRBV30 with TRBJ1-6; D unresolved. This CDR3 is CAWSVQWSPLHF. Here the CDR3 DNA reads TGTGCCTGGAGTGTACAGTGGTCACCCCTCCACTTT.